This T cell receptor (beta chain) was identified during a study of blood T cells in healthy people across ages. The study's findings and limits: Diversity was higher, and naive CD4+ cells more numerous, in long-lived donors than in aged donors. Underestimates were what the diversity estimates from one million T cells were considered to be.

This CDR3 is 17 amino acids long. Primed by a sample-barcoded 5' primer and a J-beta primer mix, a second PCR proceeded for 7 to 11 cycles. Each cDNA molecule was tagged by a template-switch adaptor that had 12 random nucleotides. TCRdb passed the 5' RACE reads through MiXCR, listing each CDR3 protein once. Of fewer than 1.5 million distinct CDR3 sequences in the sample, roughly 40% are singletons; the top ten hold 7.9%. Of note for this clonotype: The antigen is unknown.

Input material: blood. The chain links TRBV21-1 to TRBJ2-3; the table names TRBD2, a call not compared with the DNA. TRBV21-1 is listed as a pseudogene. The receptor comes from a woman under 30 in good health. The CDR3, as DNA: TGTGCCAGCAGCCCTTTTTCCCTAGCGGGGGAGGCAGATACGCAGTATTTT. Translation gives CASSPFSLAGEADTQYF.